The rows below give T cell receptor beta chains drawn from one sample of a study of cytomegalovirus exposure and HLA in healthy donors. Profiled with immunoSEQ multiplex PCR; TCRdb holds only in-frame clones, not every one. The sample shows tens of thousands of clones, roughly 81% of them seen only once. The material sequenced was PBMCs. These receptors were obtained from a woman younger than 30 in good health and CMV-seropositive. Each CDR3 is given with its conserved first and last residue. Fields, in order: V gene, D gene, clone size, J gene, CDR3 DNA, CDR3 protein. The D gene is left open where the match is weak. Not all rows give a size; the values are once, few, many and, for expanded clones, a class.

V gene: TRBV9; D gene: TRBD2; clone size: NA; J gene: TRBJ2-1; CDR3 DNA: TGTGCCAGCAGCGGAGGGACTAGCGGGAGCAATGAGCAGTTCTTC; CDR3 protein: CASSGGTSGSNEQFF
V gene: TRBV28; D gene: NA; clone size: NA; J gene: TRBJ1-5; CDR3 DNA: TGTGCCAGCAGTTCTCCGGGACACCATAATCAGCCCCAGCATTTT; CDR3 protein: CASSSPGHHNQPQHF
V gene: TRBV2; D gene: NA; clone size: NA; J gene: TRBJ2-3; CDR3 DNA: TGTGCCAGCTGTCGGGGGTGGGTGGATACGCAGTATTTT; CDR3 protein: CASCRGWVDTQYF
V gene: TRBV2; D gene: TRBD1; clone size: NA; J gene: TRBJ2-5; CDR3 DNA: TGTGCCAGCAGGGGACAGCTACTCCCCCAAGAGACCCAGTACTTC; CDR3 protein: CASRGQLLPQETQYF
V gene: TRBV5-4; D gene: TRBD1; clone size: NA; J gene: TRBJ1-2; CDR3 DNA: TGTGCCAGCAGCTTGGGGGCAGGGGGCCATCAGCGCTATGGCTACACCTTC; CDR3 protein: CASSLGAGGHQRYGYTF
V gene: TRBV6-1; D gene: NA; clone size: NA; J gene: TRBJ2-2; CDR3 DNA: TGTGCCAGCAGTGAAGAGGAGGGGGGGCCATACACCGGGGAGCTGTTTTTT; CDR3 protein: CASSEEEGGPYTGELFF
V gene: TRBV9; D gene: NA; clone size: NA; J gene: TRBJ2-2; CDR3 DNA: TGTGCCAGCAGCGTGGCCGGACAGACCTTTAACACCGGGGAGCTGTTTTTT; CDR3 protein: CASSVAGQTFNTGELFF
V gene: TRBV7-8; D gene: TRBD1; clone size: NA; J gene: TRBJ2-7; CDR3 DNA: TGTGCCAGCAGCTACCGGGACAGGTCCTACGAGCAGTACTTC; CDR3 protein: CASSYRDRSYEQYF
V gene: TRBV19; D gene: NA; clone size: few; J gene: TRBJ1-4; CDR3 DNA: TGTGCCAGTAAAATAATCTCAACTAATGAAAAACTGTTTTTT; CDR3 protein: CASKIISTNEKLFF
V gene: TRBV6-5; D gene: NA; clone size: NA; J gene: TRBJ1-1; CDR3 DNA: TGTGCCAGCAGTTATCCGAGTCGAGGATACACTGAAGCTTTCTTT; CDR3 protein: CASSYPSRGYTEAFF
V gene: TRBV6-5; D gene: TRBD1; clone size: few; J gene: TRBJ1-2; CDR3 DNA: TGTGCCAGCAGCGAGGGACAGCGCGGCTACACCTTC; CDR3 protein: CASSEGQRGYTF
V gene: TRBV15; D gene: NA; clone size: NA; J gene: TRBJ2-5; CDR3 DNA: TGTGCCACCAGCAGAGGGAGTGATGAGGAGACCCAGTACTTC; CDR3 protein: CATSRGSDEETQYF
V gene: TRBV27; D gene: TRBD2; clone size: NA; J gene: TRBJ2-7; CDR3 DNA: TGTGCCACCGTCCACACTAGCGTTCCATACGAGCAGTACTTC; CDR3 protein: CATVHTSVPYEQYF
V gene: TRBV11-3; D gene: NA; clone size: many; J gene: TRBJ1-1; CDR3 DNA: TGTGCCAGCAGCTCATCACAGGGGAACACTGAAGCTTTCTTT; CDR3 protein: CASSSSQGNTEAFF
V gene: TRBV28; D gene: NA; clone size: NA; J gene: TRBJ2-7; CDR3 DNA: TGTGCCAGCAGTTTGAGTGGGAGGCCCCCCTACGAGCAGTACTTC; CDR3 protein: CASSLSGRPPYEQYF
V gene: TRBV7-6; D gene: TRBD1; clone size: NA; J gene: TRBJ1-4; CDR3 DNA: TGTGCCAGCAGCGTAGGGGGCGCGGATGAAAAACTGTTTTTT; CDR3 protein: CASSVGGADEKLFF